These T cell receptor beta chains were read from a single sample in a study of glioma-infiltrating T cells after dendritic cell vaccination. Measured with immunoSEQ multiplex PCR; TCRdb has only the in-frame clones, and not every one. The sample holds 50,000 to 55,000 clones, roughly 90% seen once. This specimen was blood, taken after dendritic cell vaccination. The receptors come from a human donor with glioblastoma. Both conserved end residues are part of each CDR3. The D gene is left open where the match is weak. The size entry is marked missing in some rows and otherwise reads once, few, many or a size class.

V,D,J,size,DNA,CDR3
TRBV5-1,TRBD2,TRBJ2-3,-,TGCGCCAGCAGCTTGCGGGGGGGCGCGTTGGATACGCAGTATTTT,CASSLRGGALDTQYF
TRBV5-6,-,TRBJ2-7,-,TGTGCCAGCAGCTTCCCCGAGGGCTTTGCAGGTAATGTCGCCTACGAGCAGTACTTC,CASSFPEGFAGNVAYEQYF
TRBV9,-,TRBJ1-2,-,TGTGCCGCGGGGGGGGATATACCCCATGGCTACACCTTC,CAAGGDIPHGYTF
TRBV7-2,TRBD1,TRBJ2-4,once,TGTGCCAGCAGCGGACGACAGGGGTTAGCCAAAAACATTCAGTACTTC,CASSGRQGLAKNIQYF
TRBV7-8,-,TRBJ1-1,-,TGTGCCAGCAGCTTACGCCCTACACCGGGACACGGGAACACTGAAGCTTTCTTT,CASSLRPTPGHGNTEAFF
TRBV27,-,TRBJ1-5,once,TGTGCCAGCAGTTTTTTTAGAGATCAGCCCCAGCATTTT,CASSFFRDQPQHF
TRBV9,TRBD1,TRBJ2-2,-,TGTGCCAGCAGCCCACGCCAGGGGGCGCTACCTGGGGAGCTGTTTTTT,CASSPRQGALPGELFF
TRBV5-6,-,TRBJ1-2,once,TGTGCCAGCAGCAAACAGGTTTATGGCTACACCTTC,CASSKQVYGYTF
TRBV10-1,TRBD1,TRBJ1-5,-,TGCGCCAGCCGGGACAGGGAGAGCAATCAGCCCCAGCATTTT,CASRDRESNQPQHF
TRBV28,-,TRBJ2-1,-,TGTGCCAGCAGCTCAGGGACACCCCTTCTTGAGCAGTTCTTC,CASSSGTPLLEQFF
TRBV10-3,TRBD2,TRBJ2-1,-,TGTGCCATCAGTGAGTCTGTAGCGGGAGCCAATGAGCAGTTCTTC,CAISESVAGANEQFF
TRBV30,TRBD2,TRBJ2-7,-,TGTGCCTGGACCTCTTTTTTTAGCGGGAGATTTCTTCTCCCCGAGCAGTACTTC,CAWTSFFSGRFLLPEQYF
TRBV9,TRBD2,TRBJ2-7,-,TGTGCCAGCAGCGAGCGGACTAGCGGGTCCTACGAGCAGTACTTC,CASSERTSGSYEQYF
TRBV4-3,TRBD1,TRBJ2-1,-,TGCGCCAGCAGCCACGGTCAGGGGGCTTACAATGAGCAGTTCTTC,CASSHGQGAYNEQFF
TRBV5-4,-,TRBJ2-3,-,TGTGCCAGCACGACCGGGGATACGCAGTATTTT,CASTTGDTQYF
TRBV29-1,-,TRBJ1-1,-,TGCAGCGTTGCCGAAATGACAGTGAACACTGAAGCTTTCTTT,CSVAEMTVNTEAFF
TRBV4-2,TRBD2,TRBJ2-1,-,TGTGCCAGCAGCCAGACTAGCGGGAGCTACAATGAGCAGTTCTTC,CASSQTSGSYNEQFF
TRBV5-1,-,TRBJ2-5,-,TGCGCCAGCAGCTTGGACGGGGAGACCCAGTACTTC,CASSLDGETQYF
TRBV6-5,TRBD2,TRBJ2-7,-,TGTGCCAGCAGTGAAGGGTTTAGCGGGAACGAGCAGTACTTC,CASSEGFSGNEQYF
TRBV14,-,TRBJ2-1,-,TGTGCCAGCAATGGGGGGGGGCTAGCCAACCCCGCGGTGGAGTTCTTC,CASNGGGLANPAVEFF
TRBV7-2,-,TRBJ1-1,-,TGTGCCAGCAGCTTAAGCAGGGGGAACACTGAAGCTTTCTTT,CASSLSRGNTEAFF
TRBV18,-,TRBJ1-2,-,TGTGCCAGCTCACCACCGATGCTGGAGTATGGCTACACCTTC,CASSPPMLEYGYTF
TRBV19,-,TRBJ1-1,-,TGTGCCAGTAGGGACAAAATGAACACTGAAGCTTTCTTT,CASRDKMNTEAFF
TRBV28,-,TRBJ2-7,-,TGTGCCAGCAGCCCAGGGGTAAAATACGAGCAGTACTTC,CASSPGVKYEQYF
TRBV30,-,TRBJ1-6,-,TGTGCCTGGATAAACAGGGATAGGAATAATTCACCCCTCCACTTT,CAWINRDRNNSPLHF
TRBV7-3,-,TRBJ2-1,-,TGTGCCAGCAGCCCCTGGGGCGGGAACAGTGAGCAGTTCTTC,CASSPWGGNSEQFF
TRBV9,TRBD1,TRBJ2-7,-,TGTGCCAGCAGCGTAGACAGGGGTCACTACGAGCAGTACTTC,CASSVDRGHYEQYF
TRBV10-2,-,TRBJ2-2,-,TGCGCCTCCCTTGAAACAGGGTACACCGGGGAGCTGTTTTTT,CASLETGYTGELFF
TRBV6-5,-,TRBJ2-7,-,TGTGCCAGCAGTTACCGGGTGTTCTACGAGCAGTACTTC,CASSYRVFYEQYF
TRBV27,TRBD2,TRBJ2-2,-,TGTGCCAGCAGTTCTACTAGCGGGAGGGGAACCGGGGAGCTGTTTTTT,CASSSTSGRGTGELFF
TRBV19,-,TRBJ1-5,-,TGTGCCAGTAGTATAGATCCGCACCCCGAGAGGCCCCAGCATTTT,CASSIDPHPERPQHF
TRBV9,TRBD1,TRBJ1-2,-,TGTGCCAGCAGCGTAGAAGGACAGGGCCTCTACTATGGCTACACCTTC,CASSVEGQGLYYGYTF
TRBV7-2,-,TRBJ2-3,-,TGTGCCAGCAGCTTAGCGTCCGCTAGCGCGAACACAGATACGCAGTATTTT,CASSLASASANTDTQYF
TRBV9,TRBD1,TRBJ2-3,once,TGTGCCAGCAGCGTTCAGGGGGTGGTCACAGATACGCAGTATTTT,CASSVQGVVTDTQYF
TRBV18,TRBD2,TRBJ2-3,-,TGTGCCAGCTCACCACCAGCGGGAGTAGATACGCAGTATTTT,CASSPPAGVDTQYF
TRBV28,TRBD1,TRBJ1-1,-,TGTGCCAGCAGTCCCCGACAGGGGAACACTGAAGCTTTCTTT,CASSPRQGNTEAFF
TRBV6-5,TRBD1,TRBJ1-1,-,TGTGCCAGCAGTTACCAGGGACAGGGGACTGAAGCTTTCTTT,CASSYQGQGTEAFF
TRBV11-3,-,TRBJ1-1,-,TGTGCCAGCAGCTTGGTCGGGAACACTGAAGCTTTCTTT,CASSLVGNTEAFF
TRBV28,-,TRBJ1-4,-,TGTGCCAGCAGTTATCCTTCGTTGGGCCCTCGGTCCGGAAAACTGTTTTTT,CASSYPSLGPRSGKLFF
TRBV7-2,-,TRBJ2-5,-,TGTGCCAGCAGCTTTTTCGGCGGTACGGGCCAAGAGACCCAGTACTTC,CASSFFGGTGQETQYF
TRBV10-3,TRBD2,TRBJ2-1,-,TGTGCCATCACGGCGGGAGGTGAGCAGTTCTTC,CAITAGGEQFF
TRBV6-5,TRBD1,TRBJ2-3,-,TGTGCCAGCAGTACCGGGACAGCTAGCACAGATACGCAGTATTTT,CASSTGTASTDTQYF
TRBV9,-,TRBJ1-2,-,TGTGCCATCCTCCGAGACTACACCTTC,CAILRDYTF
TRBV28,-,TRBJ2-2,-,TGTGCCAGCAGTCGTGGGCCTTATCGGGGCACCGGGGAGCTGTTTTTT,CASSRGPYRGTGELFF
TRBV2,TRBD2,TRBJ2-1,-,TGTGCCAGCAGTGAGCGGGGGACCTACAATGAGCAGTTCTTC,CASSERGTYNEQFF
TRBV6-5,-,TRBJ2-7,-,TGTGCCAGCAGTTCCACGACTAGGGCCTACGAGCAGTACTTC,CASSSTTRAYEQYF
TRBV6-1,-,TRBJ1-4,-,TGTGCCAGCACCATGACTGGAGGCCGAGTGTTTTTT,CASTMTGGRVFF
TRBV7-2,-,TRBJ2-7,once,TGTGCCAGCAGCTTAGGCGGGACAGCCGGATACGAGCAGTACTTC,CASSLGGTAGYEQYF
TRBV15,-,TRBJ1-2,-,TGTGCCACCAGCAGAGACCAGGGCGCATATGGCTACACCTTC,CATSRDQGAYGYTF
TRBV28,-,TRBJ1-4,-,TGTGCCAGCAGTTTCCACCAGGGCAATGAAAAACTGTTTTTT,CASSFHQGNEKLFF
TRBV30,-,TRBJ1-2,-,TGTGCCTGGAGTAGGACATACGACTATGGCTACACCTTC,CAWSRTYDYGYTF